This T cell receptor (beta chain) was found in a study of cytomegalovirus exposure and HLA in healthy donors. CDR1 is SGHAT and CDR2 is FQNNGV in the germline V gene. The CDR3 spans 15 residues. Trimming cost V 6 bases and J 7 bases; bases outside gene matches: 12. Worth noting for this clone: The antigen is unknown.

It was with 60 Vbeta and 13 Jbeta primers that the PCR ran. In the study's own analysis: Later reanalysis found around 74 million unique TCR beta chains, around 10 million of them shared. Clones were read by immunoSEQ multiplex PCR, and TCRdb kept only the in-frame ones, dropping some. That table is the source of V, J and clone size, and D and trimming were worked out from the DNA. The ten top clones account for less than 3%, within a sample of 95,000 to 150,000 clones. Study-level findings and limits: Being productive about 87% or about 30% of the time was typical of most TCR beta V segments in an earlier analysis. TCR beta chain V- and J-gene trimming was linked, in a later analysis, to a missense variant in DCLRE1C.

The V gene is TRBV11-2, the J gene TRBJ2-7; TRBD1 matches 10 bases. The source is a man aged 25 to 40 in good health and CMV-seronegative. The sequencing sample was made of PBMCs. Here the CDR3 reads CASRPGRQGAGEQYF. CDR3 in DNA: TGTGCCAGCAGGCCGGGTCGACAGGGGGCGGGTGAGCAGTACTTC. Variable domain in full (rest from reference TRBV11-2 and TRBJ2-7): EAGVAQSPRYKIIEKRQSVAFWCNPISGHATLYWYQQILGQGPKLLIQFQNNGVVDDSQLPKDRFSAERLKGVDSTLKIQPAKLEDSAVYLCASRPGRQGAGEQYFGPGTRLTVT.